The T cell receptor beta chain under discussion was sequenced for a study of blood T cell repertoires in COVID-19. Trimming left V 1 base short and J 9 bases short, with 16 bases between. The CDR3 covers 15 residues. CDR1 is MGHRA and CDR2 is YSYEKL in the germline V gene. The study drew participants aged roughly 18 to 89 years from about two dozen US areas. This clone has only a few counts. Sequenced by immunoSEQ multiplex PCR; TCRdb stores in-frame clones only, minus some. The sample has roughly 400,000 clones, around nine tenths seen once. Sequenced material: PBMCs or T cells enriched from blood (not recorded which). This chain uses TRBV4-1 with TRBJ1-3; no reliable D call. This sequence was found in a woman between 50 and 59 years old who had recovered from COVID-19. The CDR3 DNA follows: TGCGCCAGCAGCCAAGTGCCTCTATCGCGGGGCACCATATATTTT. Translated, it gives CASSQVPLSRGTIYF.